This TCR beta chain originates from a study of cytomegalovirus exposure and HLA in healthy donors. PCR amplification relied on 60 Vbeta primers (plus 13 Jbeta primers). The assay was immunoSEQ multiplex PCR, and TCRdb's table has in-frame clones only and misses some. The profile shows 150,000 to 200,000 clones, 79% of them singletons. Study-wide results and caveats: In a later analysis, productive TCRs from donors in an Asian-associated ancestry cluster reportedly carried fewer N-insertions than the cohort mean.

This CDR3 spans 14 amino acids. CDR1 and CDR2 (germline): SNHLY, FYNNEI. Trimming cost V 4 bases and J 6 bases; bases outside gene matches: 5. Points on this clone: Its antigen is undetermined.

This clonotype originated in a woman aged 45-59 years in good health and CMV-seronegative. This sequence joins TRBV2 and TRBJ2-5; 10 nucleotides match TRBD1. Sequencing was done on a sample of PBMCs. CDR3: CASSVGDRGKTQYF. Here the CDR3 DNA reads TGTGCCAGCAGTGTTGGGGACAGGGGAAAGACCCAGTACTTC.